Sequencing of this T cell receptor beta chain was carried out in a study of T-cell memory formation after mild COVID-19. Study-level findings and limits: Clones that got smaller from day 15 to 85 had even CD4/CD8, while clones growing later tipped toward CD4+.

5'RACE with constant-segment primers built TCRalpha and TCRbeta cDNA libraries with UMIs. TCRdb re-called the 5' RACE reads with MiXCR, one entry per CDR3 protein. Here the sample spans about 430,000 distinct CDR3 sequences, approximately 25% being singletons. This clonotype was observed a few times. Its antigen is not known. Sample: PBMCs or a T cell subset sorted from them (not recorded which). This receptor was obtained from an adult woman who had mild COVID-19 (a few samples of this study predate the infection). Cell type and time point are not known.

For the CDR3, the DNA is TGTGCCACCAGTGACCGGGCTAGGTGCTTCTTT. Its protein is CATSDRARCFF. The V gene is TRBV15, the J gene TRBJ1-1; D is unresolved. The CDR3 contains 11 residues. Germline CDR1 and CDR2: LNHNV and YYDKDF (reference sequence). Trimming shortened V by 6 bases and J by 14 bases, and 16 bases separated the two germline ends.